These T cell receptor beta chains were read from a single sample in a study of T cells in Graves' hyperthyroidism and ophthalmopathy. Via MiXCR, TCRdb re-called the multiplex PCR reads, giving one row per CDR3 protein. The table shows fewer than 200,000 distinct CDR3 sequences, with approximately 15% occurring only once. Sequencing input: blood. The receptors derive from a woman between 50 and 59 years old with Graves' hyperthyroidism. CDR3s include the opening cysteine and the closing phenylalanine or tryptophan. D genes are given only for firm matches. Clone sizes are given selectively: once, few, many, or a class where the clone is expanded.

>TRBJ2-1|-|TRBV11-2|-
CASSSSSRPRGGEQFF
TGTGCCAGCAGCTCGTCAAGTAGGCCGAGGGGTGGTGAGCAGTTCTTC
>TRBJ1-1|-|TRBV29-1|many
CSGGVGDTEAFF
TGCAGCGGTGGTGTTGGGGACACTGAAGCTTTCTTT
>TRBJ1-2|-|TRBV25-1|many
CASSDPGPGGYGYTF
TGTGCCAGCAGTGACCCGGGCCCCGGAGGCTATGGCTACACCTTC
>TRBJ2-1|TRBD2|TRBV12-3/TRBV12-4|many
CASSLGSGGLNEQFF
TGTGCCAGCAGTTTAGGTAGCGGGGGACTCAATGAGCAGTTCTTC
>TRBJ1-1|-|TRBV3-1|-
CASSLGGDRVYEAFF
TGTGCCAGCAGTCTCGGGGGTGACAGAGTATATGAAGCTTTCTTT
>TRBJ2-5|-|TRBV20-1|-
CSARDPQRGHQETQYF
TGCAGTGCTAGAGATCCTCAAAGGGGCCACCAAGAGACCCAGTACTTC
>TRBJ2-1|-|TRBV19|-
CASSREGGTYNEQFF
TGTGCCAGTAGCCGAGAGGGAGGTACCTACAATGAGCAGTTCTTC
>TRBJ1-1|-|TRBV4-1|-
CASSQDMRVGEAFF
TGCGCCAGCAGCCAAGACATGAGGGTTGGTGAAGCTTTCTTT
>TRBJ1-2|-|TRBV6-1|many
CASSTSHRSNYGYTF
TGTGCCAGCAGTACCTCCCACAGGTCTAACTATGGCTACACCTTC
>TRBJ2-4|TRBD1|TRBV4-3|-
CASSQDRGQPENIQYF
TGCGCCAGCAGCCAAGATAGGGGGCAGCCGGAAAACATTCAGTACTTC
>TRBJ1-2|TRBD1|TRBV28|many
CASTSTGGNYGYTF
TGTGCCAGCACCTCGACAGGGGGGAACTATGGCTACACCTTC
>TRBJ1-4|TRBD1|TRBV6-1|many
CASRTGVANEKLFF
TGTGCCAGCAGGACAGGGGTGGCGAATGAAAAACTGTTTTTT
>TRBJ2-2|TRBD1|TRBV12-3/TRBV12-4|-
CASSQQQGTTGELFF
TGTGCCAGCAGCCAACAACAGGGGACCACCGGGGAGCTGTTTTTT
>TRBJ2-3|TRBD2|TRBV20-1|many
CSASSVRESDTQYF
TGCAGTGCTAGTAGCGTGCGGGAGTCAGATACGCAGTATTTT
>TRBJ2-5|-|TRBV11-1|-
CASRSRGGATQYF
TGTGCCAGCCGTTCCAGGGGAGGGGCGACCCAGTACTTC
>TRBJ2-6|TRBD1|TRBV5-1|-
CASRSGTGRSGANVLTF
TGCGCCAGCAGATCCGGGACAGGGAGGTCTGGGGCCAACGTCCTGACTTTC
>TRBJ2-7|-|TRBV13|many
CASSLLGSDEQYF
TGTGCCAGCAGCTTGTTAGGGTCTGACGAGCAGTACTTC
>TRBJ2-2|TRBD1|TRBV27|many
CASSLWGTGGNGELFF
TGTGCCAGCAGTTTATGGGGGACAGGGGGCAACGGGGAGCTGTTTTTT
>TRBJ1-1|-|TRBV2|many
CASSETVLNTEAFF
TGTGCCAGCAGCGAGACAGTTTTGAACACTGAAGCTTTCTTT
>TRBJ2-1|TRBD2|TRBV11-2|many
CASSLIPGLAANEQFF
TGTGCCAGCAGCTTAATTCCGGGACTAGCGGCCAATGAGCAGTTCTTC
>TRBJ2-7|-|TRBV3-1|many
CASSQVPDTYEQYF
TGTGCCAGCAGCCAAGTTCCGGACACCTACGAGCAGTACTTC
>TRBJ2-1|TRBD2|TRBV7-3|many
CASSLRAGGRNEQFF
TGTGCCAGCAGCTTAAGGGCGGGGGGGCGGAATGAGCAGTTCTTC
>TRBJ1-2|-|TRBV27|many
CASSLNNFNYGYTF
TGTGCCAGCAGTTTGAACAACTTTAACTATGGCTACACCTTC
>TRBJ1-1|-|TRBV4-1|-
CASSQERAGRGVEAFF
TGCGCCAGCAGCCAAGAAAGGGCGGGACGGGGGGTTGAAGCTTTCTTT
>TRBJ2-2|-|TRBV10-1|many
CASRYAERTGELFF
TGCGCCAGCAGATACGCCGAGAGGACCGGGGAGCTGTTTTTT
>TRBJ2-1|-|TRBV4-1|many
CASSQTAGSSYNEQFF
TGCGCCAGCAGCCAGACGGCGGGGAGCTCCTACAATGAGCAGTTCTTC
>TRBJ2-1|-|TRBV5-1|many
CASSLGRPSNEQFF
TGCGCCAGCAGCTTGGGCAGACCCAGCAATGAGCAGTTCTTC
>TRBJ2-7|-|TRBV2|many
CAIDWGYEQYF
TGTGCCATCGACTGGGGATACGAGCAGTACTTC
>TRBJ1-1|-|TRBV28|-
CACTERGDIEAFF
TGTGCCTGTACAGAACGTGGGGACATTGAAGCTTTCTTT
>TRBJ2-7|TRBD2|TRBV27|many
CASSPLGEGFYEQYF
TGTGCCAGCAGCCCCCTCGGGGAGGGGTTCTACGAGCAGTACTTC
>TRBJ2-1|-|TRBV11-2|many
CASSLRIVGGQFF
TGTGCCAGCAGCTTACGGATTGTTGGTGGGCAGTTCTTC
>TRBJ2-7|-|TRBV12-3/TRBV12-4|-
CASSLRRGPYEQYF
TGTGCCAGCAGTTTGCGGCGGGGCCCCTACGAGCAGTACTTC
>TRBJ2-7|-|TRBV3-1|many
CASSHELGSEQYF
TGTGCCAGCAGCCATGAACTAGGATCCGAGCAGTACTTC
>TRBJ2-5|-|TRBV10-3|many
CAISDRDTRQETQYF
TGTGCCATCAGTGACCGGGACACTAGACAAGAGACCCAGTACTTC
>TRBJ1-4|-|TRBV7-9|many
CASSSGSTFNEKLFF
TGTGCCAGCAGCTCCGGGTCGACTTTTAATGAAAAACTGTTTTTT
>TRBJ1-4|-|TRBV2|many
CASSPTWGWEKLFF
TGTGCCAGCAGTCCCACTTGGGGTTGGGAAAAACTGTTTTTT
>TRBJ2-5|TRBD2|TRBV7-2|-
CASSPGTSGVQFETQYF
TGTGCCAGCAGCCCCGGGACTAGCGGGGTTCAGTTTGAGACCCAGTACTTC
>TRBJ1-5|TRBD1|TRBV27|many
CASSLSGQPPYSNQPQHF
TGTGCCAGCAGTTTATCGGGACAGCCCCCTTATAGCAATCAGCCCCAGCATTTT
>TRBJ1-2|TRBD1|TRBV27|many
CASSLSLRTGGYGYTF
TGTGCCAGCAGTTTATCCCTTCGGACAGGGGGCTATGGCTACACCTTC
>TRBJ1-1|TRBD1|TRBV7-9|many
CASSPQTGTNTEAFF
TGTGCCAGCAGCCCCCAGACAGGGACGAACACTGAAGCTTTCTTT
>TRBJ1-6|-|TRBV6-1|many
CASTGATYNSPLHF
TGTGCCAGCACGGGGGCCACCTATAATTCACCCCTCCACTTT
>TRBJ2-1|-|TRBV11-2|-
CASSFIVNEQFF
TGTGCCAGCAGCTTCATAGTGAATGAGCAGTTCTTC
>TRBJ1-6|-|TRBV20-1|few
CSARPPNWRDSPLHF
TGCAGTGCCCGACCCCCCAATTGGAGGGATTCACCCCTCCACTTT
>TRBJ2-1|-|TRBV15|many
CATSSRFRAYNEQFF
TGTGCCACCAGCAGCAGGTTTCGGGCGTACAATGAGCAGTTCTTC
>TRBJ2-2|TRBD2|TRBV4-2|once
CASSQEEGGRETGELFF
TGTGCCAGCAGCCAAGAGGAAGGCGGGAGGGAGACCGGGGAGCTGTTTTTT
>TRBJ1-2|-|TRBV10-3|-
CAISERAGLYGYTF
TGTGCCATCAGTGAGAGGGCTGGGTTATATGGCTACACCTTC
>TRBJ2-1|TRBD1|TRBV19|many
CASSIGDSSYNEQFF
TGTGCCAGTAGTATCGGGGACAGTTCCTACAATGAGCAGTTCTTC
>TRBJ2-3|TRBD2|TRBV20-1|once
CSVAGGTDTQYF
TGCAGTGTAGCGGGGGGCACAGATACGCAGTATTTT
>TRBJ2-7|TRBD2|TRBV6-1|many
CALRGGIYEQYF
TGTGCCCTTCGGGGGGGGATCTACGAGCAGTACTTC
>TRBJ1-5|-|TRBV28|many
CASRPGVGKGNQPQHF
TGTGCCAGCCGCCCAGGCGTGGGAAAGGGCAATCAGCCCCAGCATTTT
>TRBJ1-5|TRBD1|TRBV6-1|many
CASSEANNDRVYF
TGTGCCAGCAGTGAAGCCAACAATGACAGGGTGTATTTT
>TRBJ1-2|TRBD1|TRBV24-1|many
CATSDADRAGYTF
TGTGCCACCAGTGACGCCGACAGGGCTGGCTACACCTTC
>TRBJ1-3|TRBD1|TRBV20-1|few
CSATGVGDTIYF
TGCAGTGCCACAGGGGTCGGGGACACCATATATTTT
>TRBJ2-7|TRBD2|TRBV7-3|many
CASSPSLGREGEQYF
TGTGCCAGCAGCCCTTCTTTGGGCAGGGAGGGGGAGCAGTACTTC
>TRBJ1-2|-|TRBV27|many
CASWDGPNYGYTF
TGTGCCAGCTGGGACGGACCGAACTATGGCTACACCTTC
>TRBJ2-1|-|TRBV5-6|many
CASSLRQRDEQFF
TGTGCCAGCAGCTTGCGACAGCGCGATGAGCAGTTCTTC
>TRBJ1-6|-|TRBV19|many
CASSPRGADSPLHF
TGTGCCAGTAGTCCCCGGGGTGCGGATTCACCCCTCCACTTT